There are a few counts of the clone carrying this T cell receptor (beta chain). Germline CDR1 is MNHNS and CDR2 is SASEGT. The CDR3 loop spans 15 amino acids. The trim removed 1 base at V and 4 bases at J, leaving 2 bases unmatched. The sample is drawn from a study of identical twins. TCRdb itself ran the 5' RACE reads through MiXCR, one entry per CDR3 protein. This table holds about 330,000 distinct CDR3 sequences, about 12% found once. The data were also submitted as part of a second study, on yellow fever vaccine responses in identical twins.

Sequencing input: CD8+ T cells sorted from blood. This sequence originates from a woman aged 18-29 years in good health. The chain couples TRBV6-1 to TRBJ2-3, with 10 bases matching TRBD1. CDR3 protein: CASSEEGTGADTQYF. CDR3 nucleotides: TGTGCCAGCAGTGAAGAGGGGACAGGGGCAGATACGCAGTATTTT.